The 7 T cell receptor beta chains presented below share a single source sample, sequenced in a study of T cell responses to AZD1222 COVID-19 vaccine. Sequencing was performed with immunoSEQ multiplex PCR; in TCRdb, only in-frame clones are kept and a portion is missing. The sample has about 150,000 clones; approximately 88% are singletons. This specimen consisted of peripheral blood, obtained on day 0 of AZD1222 vaccination. The receptor set was obtained from an adult in good health.

The genes are TRBV9 and TRBJ2-7, with D tentatively TRBD1 (6 bases). This CDR3 has 15 residues. Germline values: CDR1 SGDLS, CDR2 YYNGEE. With 0 bases removed from V and 0 bases from J, the gap between germline ends came to 10 bases. The CDR3 nucleotides read TGTGCCAGCAGCGTAGGTCCAGGGGACTCCTACGAGCAGTACTTC. This encodes CASSVGPGDSYEQYF.

This chain joins TRBV19 and TRBJ1-2, with 9 positions matching TRBD1. The CDR3 loop spans 15 amino acids. J lost 8 bases, V lost 5 bases, and 12 bases had no gene match. The germline gives CDR1 LNHDA, CDR2 SQIVND (reference sequence). The CDR3 nucleotides are TGTGCCAGTAGTGCTCGACAGGGGGAGGCGAGGGGCTACACCTTC. Protein: CASSARQGEARGYTF.

The rearrangement joins TRBV6-5 to TRBJ1-5; TRBD1 matches at 9 bases. Germline V CDR1 and CDR2: MNHEY, SVGAGI. The CDR3 spans 14 residues. The ends lost 6 bases at V and 7 bases at J; junction bases unmatched: 7. CDR3 in DNA: TGTGCCAGCAGACAGGGGGCTGGGGACCAGCCCCAGCATTTT. It encodes CASRQGAGDQPQHF.

This chain links TRBV6-5 with TRBJ1-2, with 8 positions matching TRBD1. In germline, CDR1 is MNHEY, CDR2 SVGAGI. V was clipped by 7 bases and J by 3 bases; unmatched bases: 7. The CDR3 has 14 residues. The CDR3 DNA follows: TGTGCCAGCACTGGACAGGGAGAATACTATGGCTACACCTTC. Protein product: CASTGQGEYYGYTF.

The chain employs TRBV24-1 and TRBJ2-7; D gene uncertain. This CDR3 has 13 amino acids. Deletions cut 4 bases from V and 6 bases from J, with 12 bases between. Germline V gene sequence: CDR1 KGHDR, CDR2 SFDVKD. As DNA, the CDR3 is TGTGCCACCAGTGAGGCAGGATATAGCGAGCAGTACTTC. As protein: CATSEAGYSEQYF.

The chain is built from TRBV29-1 and TRBJ1-2; the D gene is possibly TRBD1 (6 bases). The CDR3 is made up of 13 amino acids. Deletions cut 2 bases from V and 7 bases from J, with 14 bases between. Germline assignment: CDR1 SQVTM and CDR2 ANQGSEA. For the CDR3, the DNA is TGCAGCGTTGAATCTACAGGGAGAAGTGGCTACACCTTC. This translates into CSVESTGRSGYTF.

The chain combines TRBV5-5 with TRBJ1-2; no clear D. The length of the CDR3 is 15 residues. CDR1 is SGHKS and CDR2 is YYEKEE in the germline V gene (reference sequence). V lost 4 bases, J lost 3 bases, and 16 bases lay in between. CDR3 residues: CASSVPVEFDYGYTF. As DNA, the CDR3 is TGTGCCAGCAGCGTACCAGTGGAGTTCGACTATGGCTACACCTTC. Together with reference TRBV5-5 and TRBJ1-2, the CDR3 gives the full variable domain: DAGVTQSPTHLIKTRGQQVTLRCSPISGHKSVSWYQQVLGQGPQFIFQYYEKEERGRGNFPDRFSARQFPNYSSELNVNALLLGDSALYLCASSVPVEFDYGYTFGSGTRLTVV.